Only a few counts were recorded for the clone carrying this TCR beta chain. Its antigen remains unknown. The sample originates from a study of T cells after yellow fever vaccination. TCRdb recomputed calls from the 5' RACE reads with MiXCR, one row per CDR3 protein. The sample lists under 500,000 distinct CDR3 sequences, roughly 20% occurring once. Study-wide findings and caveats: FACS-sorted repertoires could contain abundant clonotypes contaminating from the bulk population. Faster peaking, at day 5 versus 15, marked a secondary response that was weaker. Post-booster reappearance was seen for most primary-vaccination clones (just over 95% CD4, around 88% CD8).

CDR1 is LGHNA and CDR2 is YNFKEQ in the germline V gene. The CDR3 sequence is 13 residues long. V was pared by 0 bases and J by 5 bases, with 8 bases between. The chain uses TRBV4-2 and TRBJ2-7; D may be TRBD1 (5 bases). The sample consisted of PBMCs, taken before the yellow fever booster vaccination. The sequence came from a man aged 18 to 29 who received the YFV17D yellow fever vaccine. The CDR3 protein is CASSQDGANEQYF. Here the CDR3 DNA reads TGTGCCAGCAGCCAAGATGGGGCTAACGAGCAGTACTTC.